This TCR beta chain was recorded in a study of T cell responses to AZD1222 COVID-19 vaccine. Study findings and constraints: White British ancestry dominated among donors, who included more females, and clonal diversity was possibly underestimated.

About this clone: Its matching antigen is unknown.

Profiled with immunoSEQ multiplex PCR; TCRdb holds only in-frame clones, not every one. The data contain tens of thousands of clones, 80% to 90% of them seen just once; the ten biggest clones take up about 3%. With V trimmed by 4 bases and J by 1 base, 3 bases remained unmatched. CDR3 size: 16 residues. Germline-derived CDR1 and CDR2 are SGHAT and FQNNGV. This specimen was peripheral blood, taken 28 days after the second AZD1222 dose. The chain uses TRBV11-2 and TRBJ2-3; 12 nucleotides line up with TRBD2. This receptor was obtained from an adult who received the AZD1222 COVID-19 vaccine. The CDR3 here is CASSWRLAGGTDTQYF. CDR3 nucleotide sequence: TGTGCCAGCAGCTGGAGACTAGCGGGGGGCACAGATACGCAGTATTTT.